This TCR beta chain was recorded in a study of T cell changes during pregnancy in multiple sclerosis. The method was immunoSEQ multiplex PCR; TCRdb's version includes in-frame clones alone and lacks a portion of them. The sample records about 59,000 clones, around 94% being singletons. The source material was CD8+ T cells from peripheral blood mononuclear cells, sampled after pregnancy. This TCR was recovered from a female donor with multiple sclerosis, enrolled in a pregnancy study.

CDR3 bases: TGTGCCAGCAGCGTAGAACCAGCGGGAGGTCAGAATGAGCAGTTCTTC. Translating gives CASSVEPAGGQNEQFF. This chain uses TRBV9 with TRBJ2-1, with 9 bases identical to TRBD2. The CDR3 totals 16 residues. Trimming cost V 0 bases and J 7 bases; bases outside gene matches: 8. CDR1 is SGDLS and CDR2 is YYNGEE in the germline V gene.